Described below is a single T cell receptor beta chain sequence and its context. No cognate antigen has been identified for it. The input lacks base qualities; no much larger clone sits a single base away. This sample was included in a study of shared clonotypes between healthy human individuals (dated by TCRdb to 2018 to 2020). With respect to the entire study: A few men and a couple of women, aged 18 to 49 years, made up the cohort. For each donor, three plates each were used for CD4 naive and CD4 memory, two plates were used for CD8 naive, and one plate was used for CD8 memory. Libraries were prepared and TCR repertoires were sequenced by different laboratories using diverse techniques, in order to increase sequencing depth and limit assay-specific biases. To estimate repertoire size and how much clonotype sharing occurs between individuals, the study deeply sequenced the blood TCR repertoires of 4 to 6 healthy adults. Per donor, leukapheresis produced somewhere between about 0.9 and 9.5 billion PBMCs.

Here is what the overall study found, with its caveats: Pairwise subsampling led to the expectation that sequencing depth would affect the degree of clonotype sharing among donors. Sharing across several donors was observed for approximately 5% of naive CD4, around 3.5% of naive CD8, over 2% of memory CD4, and about 0.39% of memory CD8 clonotypes. Estimated clonotype richness was generally larger for naive than for memory subsets. Sampling was restricted to blood, and TCR repertoires in tissues likely differ from the TCR repertoires found in blood. Incomplete sequencing was indicated by rarefaction of sorted-subset datasets, despite the large sequencing depth. The small number of donors limited the genetic and exposure-history diversity represented. Compared with non-shared clonotypes, the clonotypes found in all four sorted-subset donors had higher generation probabilities.

TCR CDR3 regions were amplified from genomic DNA by multiplex PCR using the deep immunoSEQ assay. Extracted genomic DNA from each cell subset was distributed evenly across all wells of several immunoSEQ 96-well plates, and each plate was treated as a replicate. For sorted subsets, each replicate PCR was loaded with 200 ng genomic DNA, equivalent to 25,000 to 35,000 T cell genomes. Purified libraries were measured with a Qubit 3.0 fluorometer, size-checked on a Bioanalyzer 2100, and measured again with the KAPA Library Quantification kit. A separate single-read 150-cycle Illumina NextSeq 550 flow cell was used to sequence each immunoSEQ 96-well plate. Regarding the original processing steps: Because only junctional sequences without quality scores were contained in the immunoSEQ output, filtering matching that applied to full-length reads could not be performed. Sequences were annotated with PyIR, a Python wrapper for IgBLAST v1.9, and V/J genes and CDR3 were assigned using IMGT germline references. Reads were filtered out if the reads had weak V/J assignments (E-value above 1e-6), no CDR3, stop codons, out-of-frame junctions, or ambiguous translated residues. V3J clonotypes were defined as sequences sharing the same inferred V gene, J gene, and CDR3 amino acid sequence. Percentage overlap between repertoires was computed as shared unique clonotypes divided by the size of the smaller repertoire. RTK rarefaction, the Chao1 estimator, and Recon v2.1 estimates of unobserved clonotypes were used to assess repertoire richness. OLGA was used to compute generation probabilities for all TCRbeta clonotypes that the gDNA method yielded from four donors. TCRdb holds this immuneACCESS table with in-frame rearrangements only. Some clones are missing; in checked studies, unresolved V genes explain under half, and the rest has no known cause. V and J calls and clone size are as listed in that table; D and trimming were resolved from the DNA. The sample records roughly 1 million clones, 75% to 85% of which are singletons. More than 0.5% of the sample comes from the top ten.

As encoded in the germline V gene, CDR1 is SGHTA while CDR2 is FQGNSA. Counted from cysteine to phenylalanine, this CDR3 has 16 amino acids. Only the CDR3 part of the read is kept: 48 bases, read in frame from the first base. V loses 3 bases, J loses 5 bases, and the germline ends lie 19 bases apart. Donors were healthy HIV-negative adults with no recently reported acute infections or vaccinations. All donors were Caucasian adults living in Nashville, Tennessee, USA. CD4+ T cells were enriched by magnetic negative selection; naive cells were then positively selected on CD45RA, and the negative fraction formed the memory subset. Blood was collected by leukapheresis, and PBMCs were isolated by Ficoll-Histopaque density gradient centrifugation and then cryopreserved in liquid nitrogen vapor phase. Purity and quantity of every magnetically sorted T cell population were checked by analytical flow cytometry. Genomic DNA was isolated from each sorted fraction and quantified by UV absorbance on a Nanodrop 2000c.

Sequencing input: memory CD4+ T cells from PBMCs. The cell subset or site label corresponds to: CD45RA-negative fraction. This TCR was sampled from a man aged 18-30 years in good health. Some clones in this sample may be carry-over from other donors' samples. The chain was built from TRBV7-2 and TRBJ1-1, with the identity of the D gene unclear. The base sequence is TGTGCCAGCAGCTTCTCGGGCGTCCTTTCGGGGACTGAAGCTTTCTTT. Translated, this gives CASSFSGVLSGTEAFF.